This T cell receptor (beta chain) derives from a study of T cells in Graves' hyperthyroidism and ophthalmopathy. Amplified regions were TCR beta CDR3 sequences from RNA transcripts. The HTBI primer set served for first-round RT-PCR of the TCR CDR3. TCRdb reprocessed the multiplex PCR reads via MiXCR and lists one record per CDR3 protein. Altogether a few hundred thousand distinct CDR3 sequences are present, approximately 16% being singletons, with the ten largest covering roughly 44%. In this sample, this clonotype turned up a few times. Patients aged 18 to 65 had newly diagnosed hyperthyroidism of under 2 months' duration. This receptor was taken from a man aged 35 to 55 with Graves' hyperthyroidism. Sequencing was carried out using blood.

The DNA of the CDR3 is TGCAGCGTTGTCCCGCAGCGGCAGGGGGGCTACACCTTC. It codes for CSVVPQRQGGYTF. The rearrangement joins TRBV29-1 to TRBJ1-2; D perhaps matches TRBD1 (6 bases). Germline V gives CDR1 SQVTM, CDR2 ANQGSEA. This CDR3 spans 13 amino acids. V lost 4 bases, J lost 8 bases, and 17 bases lay in between.